This TCR beta chain was recorded in a study of T cell responses to AZD1222 COVID-19 vaccine. As concerns this clone: The target antigen is unknown.

Profiled with immunoSEQ multiplex PCR; TCRdb holds only in-frame clones, not every one. The profile covers about 42,000 clones, with over 80% appearing a single time and about 20% taken by the ten largest. General study results and limits: Recipients of two AZD1222 doses showed rising Spike-specific TCR breadth and depth.

The sample was peripheral blood, taken 28 days after the second AZD1222 dose. The sequence derives from an adult who received the AZD1222 COVID-19 vaccine.

The chain's CDR3 is CSVSGLVEIQLTYNEQFF. DNA for the CDR3: TGCAGCGTTTCGGGACTAGTCGAAATACAGCTGACCTACAATGAGCAGTTCTTC. This chain uses TRBV29-1 with TRBJ2-1, with 8 bases lining up with TRBD2. The CDR3 spans 18 residues. The germline gives CDR1 SQVTM, CDR2 ANQGSEA. J gave up 2 bases and V 5 bases, and 17 bases lay outside the gene matches.